The rows below give T cell receptor beta chains drawn from one sample of a study of molecular identifiers for immune sequencing clone quantification. TCRdb redid the calling of the PCR reads with MiXCR, one entry per CDR3 protein. Of about half a million distinct CDR3 sequences in the sample, around 23% are singletons; the top ten hold about 0.75%. The specimen sequenced was naive CD8+ T cells from blood, with Jurkat cell RNA spiked in. The source of these receptors is a human donor in good health. Some libraries in this study had Jurkat cell RNA spiked in. Each CDR3 is given with its conserved first and last residue. D genes are given only for firm matches. A row's size may be missing; if present it is once, few, many or a size class.

V gene: TRBV7-9; D gene: TRBD1; clone size: NA; J gene: TRBJ1-1; CDR3 DNA: TGTGCCAGCAGCCCCCTCCCTCGGTCTGACAGGGGGACTGAAGCTTTCTTT; CDR3 protein: CASSPLPRSDRGTEAFF
V gene: TRBV4-3; D gene: NA; clone size: few; J gene: TRBJ1-3; CDR3 DNA: TGCGCCAGCAGCCAATACACTGGAAACACCATATATTTT; CDR3 protein: CASSQYTGNTIYF
V gene: TRBV6-2/TRBV6-3; D gene: NA; clone size: NA; J gene: TRBJ2-5; CDR3 DNA: TGTGCCAGCAGTTATGTAGGAGACTACCAAGAGACCCAGTACTTC; CDR3 protein: CASSYVGDYQETQYF
V gene: TRBV7-6; D gene: NA; clone size: many; J gene: TRBJ1-3; CDR3 DNA: TGTGCCAGCAGGGATTCTGGAAACACCATATATTTT; CDR3 protein: CASRDSGNTIYF
V gene: TRBV28; D gene: NA; clone size: many; J gene: TRBJ2-7; CDR3 DNA: TGTGCCAGCAGTTCACGACAGGAGACGTACGAGCAGTACTTC; CDR3 protein: CASSSRQETYEQYF
V gene: TRBV7-2; D gene: TRBD2; clone size: many; J gene: TRBJ2-7; CDR3 DNA: TGTGCCAGCAGCTTAGATCCAGCGGGAGTGAACGAGCAGTACTTC; CDR3 protein: CASSLDPAGVNEQYF
V gene: TRBV29-1; D gene: NA; clone size: NA; J gene: TRBJ2-1; CDR3 DNA: TGCAGCGCCACTCGACCGACTTACAATGAGCAGTTCTTC; CDR3 protein: CSATRPTYNEQFF
V gene: TRBV20-1; D gene: NA; clone size: NA; J gene: TRBJ2-7; CDR3 DNA: TGCAGTGCTAGAGATGGGCTAGTGGGAGCCTACGAGCAGTACTTC; CDR3 protein: CSARDGLVGAYEQYF
V gene: TRBV4-3; D gene: NA; clone size: NA; J gene: TRBJ2-5; CDR3 DNA: TGCGCCAGCAGCCAAGTGCTGGGACGGGAAAGCGCCCAGTACTTC; CDR3 protein: CASSQVLGRESAQYF
V gene: TRBV20-1; D gene: NA; clone size: NA; J gene: TRBJ1-6; CDR3 DNA: TGCAGTGCAAATGGCCTGACGTGGGGAATTAACTCGCCCAATAATTCACCCCTCCACTTT; CDR3 protein: CSANGLTWGINSPNNSPLHF
V gene: TRBV2; D gene: NA; clone size: NA; J gene: TRBJ1-4; CDR3 DNA: TGTGCCAGCAGTGACCTCCCGGGCGCCTCTAATGAAAAACTGTTTTTT; CDR3 protein: CASSDLPGASNEKLFF
V gene: TRBV12-3/TRBV12-4; D gene: NA; clone size: NA; J gene: TRBJ1-6; CDR3 DNA: TGTGCCAGCAGTTCCCCCCCCGGTATTAATTCACCCCTCCACTTT; CDR3 protein: CASSSPPGINSPLHF
V gene: TRBV5-5; D gene: NA; clone size: many; J gene: TRBJ2-1; CDR3 DNA: TGTGCCAGCAGTCTAGCAGGCGATGAGCAGTTCTTC; CDR3 protein: CASSLAGDEQFF
V gene: TRBV27; D gene: TRBD2; clone size: few; J gene: TRBJ2-5; CDR3 DNA: TGTGCCAGCAGCCTAGGGGTTAGCGGGAGAGGCGAGACCCAGTACTTC; CDR3 protein: CASSLGVSGRGETQYF
V gene: TRBV6-2/TRBV6-3; D gene: TRBD1; clone size: few; J gene: TRBJ2-7; CDR3 DNA: TGTGCCAGCAGCCACGACAGGGGGCTCGGCGAGCAGTACTTC; CDR3 protein: CASSHDRGLGEQYF
V gene: TRBV6-2/TRBV6-3; D gene: NA; clone size: many; J gene: TRBJ1-6; CDR3 DNA: TGTGCCAGCAGCATCTCACTATATTCACCCCTCCACTTT; CDR3 protein: CASSISLYSPLHF
V gene: TRBV28; D gene: TRBD2; clone size: many; J gene: TRBJ2-7; CDR3 DNA: TGTGCCAGCAGTCCTCCCGGGGAGGGGAGCTCCTACGAGCAGTACTTC; CDR3 protein: CASSPPGEGSSYEQYF
V gene: TRBV4-3; D gene: TRBD1; clone size: NA; J gene: TRBJ1-4; CDR3 DNA: TGCGCCAGCAGCCACCTACCCGGGACAGGAGCAAATGAAAAACTGTTTTTT; CDR3 protein: CASSHLPGTGANEKLFF
V gene: TRBV5-1; D gene: NA; clone size: many; J gene: TRBJ2-7; CDR3 DNA: TGCGCCAGCAGACAGGGAAACCCCTACGAGCAGTACTTC; CDR3 protein: CASRQGNPYEQYF
V gene: TRBV7-9; D gene: NA; clone size: NA; J gene: TRBJ2-7; CDR3 DNA: TGTGCCAGCAGCCCAGAGGTAGGCGCCTCCTACGAGCAGTACTTC; CDR3 protein: CASSPEVGASYEQYF
V gene: TRBV12-2; D gene: NA; clone size: few; J gene: TRBJ2-3; CDR3 DNA: TGTGCAAGTCGCCCGCGGCCGGGAGGGCCGACAAAGACGCAGTATTTT; CDR3 protein: CASRPRPGGPTKTQYF
V gene: TRBV12-3/TRBV12-4; D gene: TRBD1; clone size: NA; J gene: TRBJ1-4; CDR3 DNA: TGTGCCAGCACCCCCGGGACAGGGTCTTCTGAAAAACTGTTTTTT; CDR3 protein: CASTPGTGSSEKLFF